This entry lists 15 T cell receptor beta chains sequenced from one sample in a study of T cells after posttransplantation cyclophosphamide. Busulfan-fludarabine conditioning, marrow transplant, and cyclophosphamide on days +3 and +4 were administered. Produced via immunoSEQ multiplex PCR; TCRdb's table is partial and in-frame only. The data hold tens of thousands of clones, with about 86% observed a single time. Here the sequenced sample was PBMCs, taken after allogeneic stem cell transplant with posttransplant cyclophosphamide. These receptors came from a female patient younger than 45 who received an allogeneic stem cell transplant from an unrelated donor, was CMV-positive, and had no GVHD. The T cells may partly be graft donor cells.

This clone turned up a few times. This chain joins TRBV7-6 and TRBJ1-1; D ambiguous. The CDR3 is made up of 15 amino acids. V was pared by 1 base and J by 4 bases, with 13 bases between. Germline V gene lookup returns CDR1 SGHVS and CDR2 FNYEAQ. CDR3 DNA sequence: TGTGCCAGCAGCTTAGGCGGACTCACGGGCACTGAAGCTTTCTTT. Amino acids: CASSLGGLTGTEAFF.

The J gene is TRBJ1-5, the V gene TRBV2, with 8 bases that match TRBD1. The CDR3 totals 15 residues. In germline, CDR1 is SNHLY, CDR2 FYNNEI. The V and J ends lost 2 bases and 4 bases, in that order; junction bases with no gene match: 4. CDR3 coding DNA: TGTGCCAGCAGTGAATTGGACAGGGTGAATCAGCCCCAGCATTTT. It encodes CASSELDRVNQPQHF.

The genes are TRBV20-1 and TRBJ2-1, with D uncertain. The CDR3 length is 11 residues. V lost 5 bases, J lost 3 bases, and 5 bases lay in between. Germline assignment: CDR1 DFQATT and CDR2 SNEGSKA (reference sequence). The CDR3 nucleotides are TGCAGTGCTCAGGACTACAATGAGCAGTTCTTC. Protein product: CSAQDYNEQFF.

This chain uses TRBV9 with TRBJ2-7; 8 positions agree with TRBD1. J lost 4 bases, V lost 4 bases, and 7 bases had no gene match. Germline V gene sequence: CDR1 SGDLS, CDR2 YYNGEE. This CDR3 has 14 residues. CDR3 coding DNA: TGTGCCAGCAGCCCCAGGACAGGGCTGTACGAGCAGTACTTC. As protein: CASSPRTGLYEQYF.

The chain recombines TRBV5-6 with TRBJ2-5; 12 positions agree with TRBD2. V lost 0 bases, J lost 4 bases, and 4 bases stayed unmatched. Germline assignment: CDR1 SGHDT and CDR2 YYEEEE. The CDR3 has 16 residues. For the CDR3, the DNA is TGTGCCAGCAGCTTGGTCCTAGCGGGGGGGCTAGAGACCCAGTACTTC. Its protein is CASSLVLAGGLETQYF.

This chain connects TRBV6-5 to TRBJ2-7; D gene unclear. The CDR3 extends over 14 amino acids. The V end lost 0 bases, the J end lost 0 bases, and 6 bases lay between the germline ends. Per the germline V gene, CDR1 is MNHEY and CDR2 is SVGAGI. As DNA, the CDR3 is TGTGCCAGCAGTTACTCCGACACCTCCTACGAGCAGTACTTC. Its translation: CASSYSDTSYEQYF.

This chain's CDR3 is CASADGTLGGYTF. In DNA form, the CDR3 reads TGCGCCAGCGCCGACGGGACTCTCGGGGGCTACACCTTC. The rearrangement uses TRBV5-1 and TRBJ1-2, with D perhaps matching TRBD1 (5 bases). With 7 bases removed from V and 8 bases from J, the gap between germline ends came to 18 bases. The CDR3 is 13 amino acids. Looked up from germline, CDR1 is SGHRS and CDR2 is YFSETQ.

The chain has TRBV2 and TRBJ1-2; 9 bases map to TRBD1. The V and J ends lost 2 bases and 4 bases, in that order; junction bases with no gene match: 2. Germline V lookup: CDR1 SNHLY, CDR2 FYNNEI. The CDR3 sequence is 14 residues long. Here the CDR3 DNA reads TGTGCCAGCAGTGAACGGGACAGGGTCTATGGCTACACCTTC. Translation gives CASSERDRVYGYTF.

The chain carries TRBV6-6 and TRBJ2-3; no clear D. The CDR3 runs 15 residues. Trimming cost V 8 bases and J 0 bases, with 15 bases left between them. Germline values: CDR1 MNHNY, CDR2 SVGAGI (reference sequence). CDR3 protein: CASSGRSVSTDTQYF. The CDR3 DNA reads as TGTGCCAGCTCGGGTCGGTCGGTTAGCACAGATACGCAGTATTTT.

The chain couples TRBV29-1 to TRBJ2-3, with a tentative D call TRBD1 (5 bases). With 4 bases removed from V and 2 bases from J, the gap between germline ends came to 13 bases. Germline CDR1 and CDR2: SQVTM and ANQGSEA. The CDR3 is made up of 14 amino acids. Here the CDR3 DNA reads TGCAGCGTTGTTCAACAGGTTCCCACAGATACGCAGTATTTT. Translated, it gives CSVVQQVPTDTQYF.

This chain uses TRBV11-2 with TRBJ1-5; perhaps TRBD1 as D (5 bases). The CDR3 contains 13 residues. Deletions cut 5 bases from V and 4 bases from J, with 9 bases between. CDR1 is SGHAT and CDR2 is FQNNGV in the germline V gene. Written as DNA, the CDR3 is TGTGCCAGCAGCACGGAGGGGAATCAGCCCCAGCATTTT. Amino acids: CASSTEGNQPQHF.

J is TRBJ2-3 and V is TRBV7-2, with D perhaps matching TRBD1 (6 bases). CDR1 is SGHTA and CDR2 is FQGNSA in the germline V gene. The CDR3 totals 16 residues. V was cut by 4 bases and J by 4 bases, with 18 bases left in between. CDR3 amino acids: CASSSYPGTRADTQYF. The CDR3 coding sequence is TGTGCCAGCAGCTCCTACCCCGGGACACGGGCAGATACGCAGTATTTT.

CDR3 loop: CASGQGELQPQHF. Written as DNA, the CDR3 is TGTGCCAGCGGCCAGGGGGAATTACAGCCCCAGCATTTT. The genes are TRBV7-9 and TRBJ1-5, with 7 bases fitting TRBD1. Germline CDR1 SEHNR, CDR2 FQNEAQ (reference sequence). The V segment lost 8 bases and the J segment 7 bases; nucleotides outside the gene matches: 8. The CDR3 loop spans 13 amino acids.

In its sample, this clone was seen a few times. The CDR3 DNA sequence: TGTGCCAGCAGCCCGATGGGACAGGGGGACACTGAAGCTTTCTTT. Encoded protein: CASSPMGQGDTEAFF. This rearrangement joins TRBV5-6 to TRBJ1-1; TRBD1 matches at 11 bases. This CDR3 has 15 amino acids. Trimming took 4 bases from V and 3 from J; bases not matched to a gene: 5. The germline V gene has CDR1 SGHDT and CDR2 YYEEEE.

The chain uses TRBV27 and TRBJ2-1; TRBD1 aligns across 8 bases. V trimming: 3 bases; J trimming: 1 base; junction bases outside the gene matches: 11. CDR1 is MNHEY and CDR2 is SMNVEV in the germline V gene (reference sequence). The CDR3 is 18 residues long. In nucleotides, the CDR3 is TGTGCCAGCAGTTTTACACACAGGGGGTTACGTTCCTACAATGAGCAGTTCTTC. It encodes CASSFTHRGLRSYNEQFF.